The 9 T cell receptor beta chains below come from one sample, sequenced in a study of blood T cell repertoires in COVID-19. This table comes from immunoSEQ multiplex PCR, and its TCRdb copy is limited to in-frame clones, with some not included. The table lists over 50,000 clones, over 75% of them singletons. The sequenced sample consisted of peripheral blood. The receptors were sampled from a human donor in a cohort sampled during active COVID-19.

The V and J genes are TRBV28 and TRBJ2-3, with 13 bases lining up with TRBD2. The CDR3 is made up of 16 amino acids. The germline CDR1 and CDR2 sequences are MDHEN and SYDVKM. V dropped 7 bases and J dropped 2; count of bases not matched to a gene: 6. CDR3 in amino acids: CASNGLAGVFTDTQYF. For the CDR3, the DNA is TGTGCCAGCAATGGACTAGCGGGAGTGTTCACAGATACGCAGTATTTT.

Here the CDR3 reads CATSGPRQGRIITDTQYF. The CDR3, as DNA: TGTGCCACCAGCGGACCTAGACAGGGAAGGATTATCACAGATACGCAGTATTTT. This chain joins TRBV24-1 and TRBJ2-3, with 7 bases that match TRBD1. Germline V gives CDR1 KGHDR, CDR2 SFDVKD. V lost 7 bases to trimming and J lost 2 bases; unmatched junction nucleotides: 17. The CDR3 runs 18 residues.

The chain links TRBV27 to TRBJ2-1; TRBD2 aligns across 13 bases. Germline V lookup: CDR1 MNHEY, CDR2 SMNVEV (reference sequence). The J segment lost 13 bases and the V segment lost 1 base, leaving 4 bases of the junction unmatched. The CDR3 is 14 amino acids. The CDR3 loop is CASSLFGLAGDQFF. In nucleotides, the CDR3 is TGTGCCAGCAGTTTATTTGGACTAGCGGGAGACCAGTTCTTC.

This chain connects TRBV27 to TRBJ1-2; the D is unclear. CDR1 and CDR2 from the germline V gene are MNHEY and SMNVEV (reference sequence). The CDR3 has 14 amino acids. Trimming removed 5 bases from V and 4 bases from J, with 14 bases in between. CDR3 loop: CASSRSGQFYGYTF. The CDR3 bases are TGTGCCAGCAGTCGCAGCGGGCAATTCTATGGCTACACCTTC.

The chain combines TRBV6-2 or TRBV6-3 with TRBJ2-1; 11 bases are a match to TRBD2. V trimming: 4 bases; J trimming: 9 bases; junction bases outside the gene matches: 20. This CDR3 contains 19 residues. Germline lookup yields CDR1 MNHEY and CDR2 SVGEGT. The CDR3 region has the DNA TGTGCCAGCAGTTCTCTTTCCGGGACTAGCGGCCCTGGGCGGGGTGAGCAGTTCTTC. Residues: CASSSLSGTSGPGRGEQFF.

Remarks on this clone: One junction end does not reproduce the germline sequence, and a read error may be involved. V usage is TRBV19 and J usage is TRBJ1-2; 7 nucleotides agree with TRBD1. There are 17 residues in the CDR3. CDR1 is LNHDA, CDR2 SQIVND, per germline (reference sequence). The CDR3 nucleotides are TGTGCCAGCAGTACCCGATCCGGGACAGAGGCTTTCTATGGCTACACCTTC. As protein: CASSTRSGTEAFYGYTF.

In the case of this clone: At one end, the junction sequence differs from germline, possibly due to a read error. V gene TRBV5-1 combines with J gene TRBJ2-1; 8 nucleotides align to TRBD1. This CDR3 is 13 amino acids long. CDR1 and CDR2 from the germline V gene are SGHRS and YFSETQ. The chain's CDR3 is CASSLDRANEQFF. The CDR3 DNA sequence: TGCGCCAGCAGTTTGGACAGGGCGAATGAGCAGTTCTTC.

The chain uses TRBV10-1 and TRBJ2-3, with a tentative D call TRBD2 (5 bases). The CDR3 covers 14 residues. CDR1 is WNHNN and CDR2 is SYGVQD in the germline V gene (reference sequence). V was trimmed by 5 bases and J by 0 bases, leaving 9 bases between them. CDR3 in amino acids: CASSSTRSTDTQYF. The CDR3 nucleotides read TGCGCCAGCAGTTCTACTAGGAGCACAGATACGCAGTATTTT.

This clone has more than one count but fewer than ten. The chain joins TRBV7-9 to TRBJ1-5; D is possibly TRBD1 (5 bases). The germline V gene has CDR1 SEHNR and CDR2 FQNEAQ (reference sequence). The V end lost 3 bases, the J end lost 2 bases, and 14 bases lay between the germline ends. This CDR3 has 16 residues. Written as DNA, the CDR3 is TGTGCCAGCAGCTTGCGGGACGGCGGTGGCAATCAGCCCCAGCATTTT. Its translation is CASSLRDGGGNQPQHF. Combining the CDR3 with reference TRBV7-9 and TRBJ1-5 gives the whole variable domain DTGVSQNPRHKITKRGQNVTFRCDPISEHNRLYWYRQTLGQGPEFLTYFQNEAQLEKSRLLSDRFSAERPKGSFSTLEIQRTEQGDSAMYLCASSLRDGGGNQPQHFGDGTRLSIL.